This paragraph covers one T cell receptor (beta chain) sequence. These data belong to a study of blood T cell repertoires in COVID-19. Study information: Samples taken during acute and convalescent COVID-19 were collected in the United States, Italy and Spain. PBMCs, B-cell-depleted T cells, or T cells provided the cDNA or gDNA that made up the material.

CDR3 length: 15 amino acids. Germline loops: CDR1 KGHSH, CDR2 LQKENI. Trimming removed 0 bases at V and 6 bases at J, with 12 bases between. In the original analysis: Cell counts per sample came from amplifying reference gene primers. Sequencing was performed with immunoSEQ multiplex PCR; in TCRdb, only in-frame clones are kept and a portion is missing. The V and J calls and clone size were taken over from that table, and D and trimming were inferred from the DNA. The repertoire holds roughly 80,000 clones, with about nine tenths as singletons. This sequence joins TRBV18 and TRBJ2-1; the D gene is possibly TRBD2 (6 bases). This TCR derives from a woman older than 75 with active or convalescent COVID-19. Sequenced input: peripheral blood. CDR3 protein: CASSPPGGATNEQFF. Here the CDR3 DNA reads TGTGCCAGCTCACCACCGGGGGGAGCTACCAATGAGCAGTTCTTC.